The 2 T cell receptor beta chains listed next were all sequenced from one sample in a study of blood T cell repertoires in COVID-19. The table came from immunoSEQ multiplex PCR; TCRdb's copy has only in-frame clones and leaves some out. The sample has 65,000 to 90,000 clones, roughly 88% seen once; the top ten hold about 8%. The sequenced sample was peripheral blood. Every receptor here comes from a man aged 45 to 65 with active COVID-19.

The rearrangement uses TRBV18 and TRBJ2-7; 7 bases fit TRBD2. The CDR3 sequence is 16 residues long. With V trimmed by 3 bases and J by 0 bases, 8 bases remained unmatched. Germline CDR1 reads KGHSH; CDR2 reads LQKENI. The CDR3 loop is CASSPPGLAVSYEQYF. The DNA of the CDR3 is TGTGCCAGCTCACCCCCGGGGCTAGCGGTCTCCTACGAGCAGTACTTC. Combining the CDR3 with reference TRBV18 and TRBJ2-7 gives the whole variable domain NAGVMQNPRHLVRRRGQEARLRCSPMKGHSHVYWYRQLPEEGLKFMVYLQKENIIDESGMPKERFSAEFPKEGPSILRIQQVVRGDSAAYFCASSPPGLAVSYEQYFGPGTRLTVT.

This clone appeared a single time. CDR3 DNA: TGTGCCAGCAGTCCAAGCAGGTTCGGCTACGAGCAGTACTTC. Residues: CASSPSRFGYEQYF. The V and J genes are TRBV6-5 and TRBJ2-7; D not certain. This CDR3 has 14 amino acids. Between the trimmed V and J ends, which lost 5 bases and 3 bases, there was a span of 14 bases. The germline V gene encodes CDR1 MNHEY and CDR2 SVGAGI.